Reported below is one TCR beta chain. This record comes from a study of blood T cells in healthy people across ages. The second PCR ran about 7 to 12 cycles with a sample-barcoded 5' primer and J-beta primers. From the 5' RACE reads, TCRdb called clonotypes with MiXCR, one entry per CDR3 protein. The sample lists fewer than 1,000,000 distinct CDR3 sequences, about 45% occurring once. The TCR sequence derives from a man aged 80 or over in good health. Material for sequencing was blood.

The CDR3 nucleotides read TGTGCCAGCAGTTTGAAGGGGAAGGATAACGAGCAGTACTTC. It codes for CASSLKGKDNEQYF. The chain uses TRBV27 and TRBJ2-5, with D perhaps TRBD1 (5 bases). The DNA matches TRBJ2-7 better at its end, which makes the J call doubtful. Per the germline V gene, CDR1 is MNHEY and CDR2 is SMNVEV (reference sequence). The CDR3 loop spans 14 amino acids.